The entry that follows covers one TCR beta chain sequence. The record originates from a study of blood T cell repertoires in COVID-19. Across the whole study: Italy, Spain and the United States were the sources of the convalescent and acute COVID-19 samples. The analysed material was cDNA or gDNA that came from T cells, B-cell-depleted T cells, or PBMCs.

In the original processing: It was from reference gene primer amplification that nucleated cell counts were estimated. The assay was immunoSEQ multiplex PCR, and TCRdb's table has in-frame clones only and misses some. V, J and clone size are those of that table, while D and trimming were read from the DNA. This sample carries 93,000 or so clones, roughly 90% of them seen once, and the ten largest clones take around 3.4%. Sequenced: peripheral blood. This TCR derives from a woman aged 55-69 years with acute or convalescent COVID-19.

This chain's CDR3 is CATSDSSLAFYEQYV. The DNA of the CDR3 is TGTGCCACCAGTGATTCCTCACTAGCCTTCTACGAGCAGTACGTC. This chain uses TRBV24-1 with TRBJ2-7; D might be TRBD2 (6 bases). CDR3 length: 15 residues. Germline CDR1 and CDR2: KGHDR and SFDVKD. V was trimmed by 2 bases and J by 3 bases, leaving 13 bases between them.